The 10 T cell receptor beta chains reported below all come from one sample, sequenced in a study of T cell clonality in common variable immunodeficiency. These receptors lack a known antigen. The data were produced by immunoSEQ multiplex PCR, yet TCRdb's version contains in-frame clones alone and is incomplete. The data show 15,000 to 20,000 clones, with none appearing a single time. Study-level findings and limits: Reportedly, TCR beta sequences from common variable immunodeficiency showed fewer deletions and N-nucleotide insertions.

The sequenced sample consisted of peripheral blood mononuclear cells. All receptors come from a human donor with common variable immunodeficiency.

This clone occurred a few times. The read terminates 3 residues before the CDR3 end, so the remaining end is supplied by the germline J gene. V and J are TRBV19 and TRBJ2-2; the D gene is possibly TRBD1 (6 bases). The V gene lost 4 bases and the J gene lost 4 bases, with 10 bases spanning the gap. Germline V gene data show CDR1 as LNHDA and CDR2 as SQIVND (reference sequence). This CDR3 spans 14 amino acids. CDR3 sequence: CASSRAGVTGELFF. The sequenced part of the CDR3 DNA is TGTGCCAGTAGTAGAGCAGGGGTCACCGGGGAG.

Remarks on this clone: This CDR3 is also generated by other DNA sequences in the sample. The CDR3 region is CASRAAGADYGYTF. The sequenced part of the CDR3 DNA is TGTGCCAGCAGGGCAGCGGGGGCCGACTATGGC. The chain links TRBV7-9 to TRBJ1-2; perhaps TRBD1 as D (6 bases). The sequenced fragment ends 3 residues before the CDR3 boundary, so the rest is inferred from the germline J gene. Deletions cut 6 bases from V and 3 bases from J, with 14 bases between. From germline, CDR1 is SEHNR and CDR2 FQNEAQ (reference sequence). The CDR3 runs 14 residues.

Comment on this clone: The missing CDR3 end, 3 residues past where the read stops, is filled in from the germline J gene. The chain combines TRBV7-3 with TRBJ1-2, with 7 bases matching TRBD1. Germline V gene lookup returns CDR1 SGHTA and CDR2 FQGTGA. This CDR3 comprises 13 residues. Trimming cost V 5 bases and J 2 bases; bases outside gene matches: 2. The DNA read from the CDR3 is TGTGCCAGCAGCCCGGGACAGAACTATGGC. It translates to CASSPGQNYG. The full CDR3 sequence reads CASSPGQNYGYTF.

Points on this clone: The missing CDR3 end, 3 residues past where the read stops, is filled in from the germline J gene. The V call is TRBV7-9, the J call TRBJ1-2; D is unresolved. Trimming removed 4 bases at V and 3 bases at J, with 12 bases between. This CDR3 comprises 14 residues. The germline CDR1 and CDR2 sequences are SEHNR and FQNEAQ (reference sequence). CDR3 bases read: TGTGCCAGCAGCTCAAGTACCGGGGACTATGGC. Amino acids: CASSSSTGDYG. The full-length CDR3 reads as CASSSSTGDYGYTF.

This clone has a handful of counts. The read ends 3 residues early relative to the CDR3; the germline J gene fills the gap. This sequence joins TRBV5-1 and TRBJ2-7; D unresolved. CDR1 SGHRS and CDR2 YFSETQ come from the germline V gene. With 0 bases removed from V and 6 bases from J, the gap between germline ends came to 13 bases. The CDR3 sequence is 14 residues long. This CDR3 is CASSLDPKKAEQYF. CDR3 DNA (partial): TGCGCCAGCAGCTTGGATCCAAAGAAGGCCGAG.

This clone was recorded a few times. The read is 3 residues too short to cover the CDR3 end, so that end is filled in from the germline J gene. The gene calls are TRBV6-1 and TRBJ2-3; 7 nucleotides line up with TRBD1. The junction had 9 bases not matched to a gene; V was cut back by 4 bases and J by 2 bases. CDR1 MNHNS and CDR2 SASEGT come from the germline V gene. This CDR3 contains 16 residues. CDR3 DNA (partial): TGTGCCAGCAGTGCAGCTAGGGGGCAATACACAGATACG. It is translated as CASSAARGQYTDT. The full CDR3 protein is CASSAARGQYTDTQYF.

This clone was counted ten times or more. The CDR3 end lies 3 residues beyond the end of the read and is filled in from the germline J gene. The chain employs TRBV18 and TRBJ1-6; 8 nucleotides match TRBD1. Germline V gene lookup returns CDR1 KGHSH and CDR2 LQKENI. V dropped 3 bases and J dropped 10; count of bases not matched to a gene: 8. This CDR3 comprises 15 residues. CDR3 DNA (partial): TGTGCCAGCTCACCCTATCAGGGGGCGGAATCACCC. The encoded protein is CASSPYQGAESP. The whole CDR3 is CASSPYQGAESPLHF.

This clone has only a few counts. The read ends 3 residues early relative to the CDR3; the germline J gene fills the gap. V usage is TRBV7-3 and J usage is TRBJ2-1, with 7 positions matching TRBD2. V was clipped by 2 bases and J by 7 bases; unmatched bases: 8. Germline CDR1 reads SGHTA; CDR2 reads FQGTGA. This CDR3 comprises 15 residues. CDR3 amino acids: CASSLGAGLGNEQFF. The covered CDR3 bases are TGTGCCAGCAGCTTAGGAGCGGGATTGGGTAATGAG.

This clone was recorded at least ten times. The CDR3 bases that were read are TGTGCCAGCACCGATAGGGGGAACACTGAA. Its protein is CASTDRGNTE. Given in full, the CDR3 is CASTDRGNTEAFF. This rearrangement joins TRBV7-9 to TRBJ1-1; tentatively, D is TRBD1 (5 bases). The read stops 3 residues short of the end of the CDR3; the missing end is completed from the germline J gene. Germline CDR1 and CDR2: SEHNR and FQNEAQ (reference sequence). CDR3 length: 13 residues. Deletions cut 7 bases from V and 1 base from J, with 10 bases between. The complete variable domain, with remaining parts taken from reference TRBV7-9 and TRBJ1-1, reads DTGVSQNPRHKITKRGQNVTFRCDPISEHNRLYWYRQTLGQGPEFLTYFQNEAQLEKSRLLSDRFSAERPKGSFSTLEIQRTEQGDSAMYLCASTDRGNTEAFFGQGTRLTVV.

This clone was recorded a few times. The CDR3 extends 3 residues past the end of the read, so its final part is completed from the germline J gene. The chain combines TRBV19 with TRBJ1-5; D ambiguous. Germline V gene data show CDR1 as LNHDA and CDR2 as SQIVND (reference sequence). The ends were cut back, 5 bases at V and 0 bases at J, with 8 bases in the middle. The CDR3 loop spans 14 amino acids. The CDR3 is CASSLTNSNQPQHF. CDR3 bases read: TGTGCCAGTAGTCTAACTAATAGCAATCAGCCC.